This T cell receptor beta chain appears in the sequencing data of a study of CD8 T cells in Susac syndrome. TCR beta was sequenced from blood CD8+ and CD4+ T cells. FACS was used to enrich TEMRA cells, whereas the CD8+ and CD4+ T cells were obtained by negative isolation. General observations from the study: The TCR sequencing and HLA analysis in the study involved a relatively small number of individuals, as the study acknowledged.

Per germline, CDR1 SNHLY and CDR2 FYNNEI. V lost 6 bases to trimming and J lost 3 bases; unmatched junction nucleotides: 4. The CDR3 has 14 residues. Of note for this clonotype: Its antigen is not identified.

Random hexamers primed reverse transcription of 0.5 to 1 ug RNA. An immunoSEQ multiplex PCR generated amplified TCR beta CDR3 products spanning 54 Vbeta and 13 Jbeta. One entry per CDR3 protein, called by TCRdb with MiXCR from the immunoSEQ multiplex PCR reads. The table shows 77,000 or so distinct CDR3 sequences, with about 95% occurring only once. The sequenced sample was CD8+ T cells from PBMCs. The chain recombines TRBV2 with TRBJ2-3; 9 positions agree with TRBD2. The source is a human donor with multiple sclerosis. DNA for the CDR3: TGTGCCAGCAGCGGACTAGCGAATACAGATACGCAGTATTTT. Protein: CASSGLANTDTQYF.